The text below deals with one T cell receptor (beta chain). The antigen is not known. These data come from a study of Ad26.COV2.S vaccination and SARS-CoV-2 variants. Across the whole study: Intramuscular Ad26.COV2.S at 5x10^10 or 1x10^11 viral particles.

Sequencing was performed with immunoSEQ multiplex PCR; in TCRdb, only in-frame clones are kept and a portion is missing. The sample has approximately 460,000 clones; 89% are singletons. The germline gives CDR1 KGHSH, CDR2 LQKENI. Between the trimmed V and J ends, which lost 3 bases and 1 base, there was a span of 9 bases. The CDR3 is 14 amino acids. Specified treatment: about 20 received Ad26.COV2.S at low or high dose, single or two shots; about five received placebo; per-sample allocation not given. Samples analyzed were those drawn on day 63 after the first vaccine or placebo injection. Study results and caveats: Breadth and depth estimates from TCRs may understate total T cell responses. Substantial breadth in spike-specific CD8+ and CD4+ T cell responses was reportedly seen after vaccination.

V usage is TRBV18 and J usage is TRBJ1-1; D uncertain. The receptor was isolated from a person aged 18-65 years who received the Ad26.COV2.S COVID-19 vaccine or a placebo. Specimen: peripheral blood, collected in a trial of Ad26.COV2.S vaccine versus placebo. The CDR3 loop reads CASSPSGRNTEAFF. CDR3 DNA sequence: TGTGCCAGCTCACCCTCGGGCCGGAACACTGAAGCTTTCTTT.